The next 30 T cell receptor beta chains were all read from a single sample in a study of blood T cell repertoires in COVID-19 (dated by TCRdb to 2020 to 2021). Library construction relied on the immunoSEQ multiplex PCR assay. The table was pulled from immuneACCESS by TCRdb, which kept in-frame rearrangements only. Such tables lose some clones; where checked, under half of the loss comes from unresolved V genes, and the rest has no known cause. The table for this sample lists 250,000 to 300,000 clones; around nine tenths of them were counted only once. Of the sample, around 11% is held by the ten largest clones. The specimen was peripheral blood. The origin of the receptors is a woman in her twenties or thirties with COVID-19, enrolled during active disease.

The gene calls are TRBV9 and TRBJ2-1, with TRBD1 as a possible D gene (6 bases). CDR3 size: 16 residues. Germline CDR1 reads SGDLS; CDR2 reads YYNGEE. Between the trimmed V and J ends, which lost 4 bases and 4 bases, there was a span of 18 bases. The CDR3 loop is CASSPPIRGPYNEQFF. The CDR3 DNA is TGTGCCAGCAGCCCCCCGATCAGGGGCCCTTACAATGAGCAGTTCTTC. Supplemented by reference TRBV9 and TRBJ2-1, the full variable domain reads DSGVTQTPKHLITATGQRVTLRCSPRSGDLSVYWYQQSLDQGLQFLIQYYNGEERAKGNILERFSAQQFPDLHSELNLSSLELGDSALYFCASSPPIRGPYNEQFFGPGTRLTVL.

The V and J genes are TRBV5-1 and TRBJ2-7; tentative D call: TRBD2 (6 bases). Germline V gene sequence: CDR1 SGHRS, CDR2 YFSETQ. V was trimmed by 3 bases and J by 7 bases, leaving 11 bases between them. The CDR3 totals 12 residues. The DNA for the CDR3 is TGCGCCAGCAGCTCGGGACTGATAGAGCAGTACTTC. It encodes CASSSGLIEQYF. The full variable domain, rest sourced from reference TRBV5-1 and TRBJ2-7, is KAGVTQTPRYLIKTRGQQVTLSCSPISGHRSVSWYQQTPGQGLQFLFEYFSETQRNKGNFPGRFSGRQFSNSRSEMNVSTLELGDSALYLCASSSGLIEQYFGPGTRLTVT.

The gene calls are TRBV30 and TRBJ2-7, with D maybe TRBD1 (6 bases). This CDR3 spans 13 amino acids. Trimming left V 0 bases short and J 5 bases short, with 11 bases between. Germline lookup yields CDR1 GTSNPN and CDR2 SVGIG (reference sequence). The chain's CDR3 is CAWSVQGSHEQYF. The CDR3 region has the DNA TGTGCCTGGAGTGTACAGGGTAGCCACGAGCAGTACTTC.

The gene calls are TRBV27 and TRBJ2-6; 7 positions match TRBD2. The length of the CDR3 is 17 residues. Losses at the gene ends were 2 bases for V and 1 base for J; bases not matched to a gene: 5. Looked up from germline, CDR1 is MNHEY and CDR2 is SMNVEV (reference sequence). CDR3 coding DNA: TGTGCCAGCAGTTTACTGCTAGCGGAGTCTGGGGCCAACGTCCTGACTTTC. This translates into CASSLLLAESGANVLTF.

This chain connects TRBV4-3 to TRBJ1-5, with a tentative D call TRBD1 (5 bases). Deletions cut 0 bases from V and 5 bases from J, with 11 bases between. The CDR3 length is 15 residues. The V gene's germline CDR1 is LGHNA and CDR2 YSLEER. The CDR3 here is CASSQEAGLDQPQHF. CDR3 in DNA: TGCGCCAGCAGCCAAGAGGCAGGGTTAGATCAGCCCCAGCATTTT.

The V call is TRBV19, the J call TRBJ2-1; tentative D call: TRBD1 (6 bases). The CDR3 extends over 15 amino acids. The ends were cut back, 3 bases at V and 7 bases at J, with 16 bases in the middle. Germline loops: CDR1 LNHDA, CDR2 SQIVND (reference sequence). The DNA of the CDR3 is TGTGCCAGTAGTATGGGGGACACCCCGGGGAATGAGCAGTTCTTC. It yields the protein CASSMGDTPGNEQFF. Drawing the rest from reference TRBV19 and TRBJ2-1, the complete variable domain is DGGITQSPKYLFRKEGQNVTLSCEQNLNHDAMYWYRQDPGQGLRLIYYSQIVNDFQKGDIAEGYSVSREKKESFPLTVTSAQKNPTAFYLCASSMGDTPGNEQFFGPGTRLTVL.

The chain carries TRBV5-1 and TRBJ2-7; TRBD2 matches 10 bases. The CDR3 consists of 14 residues. Per germline, CDR1 SGHRS and CDR2 YFSETQ. The J segment lost 8 bases and the V segment lost 2 bases, leaving 7 bases of the junction unmatched. The CDR3 sequence is CASSFGTSEPKQYF. Written as DNA, the CDR3 is TGCGCCAGCAGCTTTGGGACTAGCGAACCCAAGCAGTACTTC.

The chain joins TRBV24-1 to TRBJ2-2; 13 positions agree with TRBD2. V shed 5 bases and J 1 base; nucleotides not matched to a gene: 3. Looked up from germline, CDR1 is KGHDR and CDR2 is SFDVKD. This CDR3 has 17 amino acids. The CDR3 spells CATSGGLAGRNTGELFF. The CDR3 region has the DNA TGTGCCACCAGTGGGGGACTAGCGGGGAGGAACACCGGGGAGCTGTTTTTT.

The rearrangement uses TRBV12-3 or TRBV12-4 and TRBJ1-5; the D is unclear. Trimming took off 4 bases at V and 7 bases at J, with 8 bases between the two ends. There are 12 residues in the CDR3. Here the CDR3 DNA reads TGTGCCAGCAGTTCCTACGGGCAGCCCCAGCATTTT. It is translated as CASSSYGQPQHF.

The chain joins TRBV6-1 to TRBJ2-7, with 7 nucleotides matching TRBD2. Germline V gene lookup returns CDR1 MNHNS and CDR2 SASEGT. Trimming removed 0 bases from V and 4 bases from J; junction bases left unmatched: 9. The length of the CDR3 is 16 residues. CDR3 in DNA: TGTGCCAGCAGTGAAGCGTCTAGCGGATGGTTTTACGAGCAGTACTTC. Encoded protein: CASSEASSGWFYEQYF.

This clone was seen more than once but under ten times. V usage is TRBV11-2 and J usage is TRBJ2-2, with D possibly being TRBD1 (6 bases). V dropped 1 base and J dropped 2 bases, with 8 bases sitting between them. Germline loops: CDR1 SGHAT, CDR2 FQNNGV. The CDR3 length is 15 residues. The CDR3 is CASSLGDTNTGELFF. In DNA, the CDR3 is TGTGCCAGCAGCTTAGGGGACACAAACACCGGGGAGCTGTTTTTT.

J is TRBJ1-3 and V is TRBV9; perhaps TRBD1 as D (6 bases). V lost 0 bases and J 0 bases, leaving 10 bases between the germline ends. This CDR3 is built from 16 residues. The germline V gene has CDR1 SGDLS and CDR2 YYNGEE. CDR3 in DNA: TGTGCCAGCAGCGTAGCTGGGACAAACTCTGGAAACACCATATATTTT. It is translated as CASSVAGTNSGNTIYF.

This chain connects TRBV10-3 to TRBJ1-3; tentatively, D is TRBD1 (5 bases). CDR1 ENHRY and CDR2 SYGVKD come from the germline V gene. The CDR3 runs to 15 residues. Between the trimmed V and J ends, which lost 4 bases and 1 base, there was a span of 11 bases. The CDR3: CAISGPGGSGNTIYF. CDR3 nucleotide sequence: TGTGCCATCAGTGGACCCGGGGGTTCTGGAAACACCATATATTTT.

This clone came up once. The chain uses TRBV5-1 and TRBJ1-1; D ambiguous. The CDR3 totals 14 residues. Trimming took off 0 bases at V and 4 bases at J, with 10 bases between the two ends. The V gene's germline CDR1 is SGHRS and CDR2 YFSETQ. The CDR3 reads CASSLAPSGTEAFF. The CDR3 bases are TGCGCCAGCAGCTTGGCGCCAAGCGGCACTGAAGCTTTCTTT. The full variable domain, in which reference TRBV5-1 and TRBJ1-1 provide the parts outside the CDR3, is KAGVTQTPRYLIKTRGQQVTLSCSPISGHRSVSWYQQTPGQGLQFLFEYFSETQRNKGNFPGRFSGRQFSNSRSEMNVSTLELGDSALYLCASSLAPSGTEAFFGQGTRLTVV.

The chain carries TRBV10-3 and TRBJ2-3; maybe TRBD2 (6 bases). V lost 4 bases, J lost 0 bases, and 8 bases lay in between. Per the germline V gene, CDR1 is ENHRY and CDR2 is SYGVKD. This CDR3 spans 14 amino acids. For the CDR3, the DNA is TGTGCCATCAGTGTGGGGGGTAGCACAGATACGCAGTATTTT. This encodes CAISVGGSTDTQYF.

The V call is TRBV7-9, the J call TRBJ1-1; D remains unclear. Germline loops: CDR1 SEHNR, CDR2 FQNEAQ (reference sequence). V gave up 5 bases and J gave up 8 bases, with 9 bases separating them. The CDR3 covers 11 residues. The CDR3 here is CASSPQREAFF. The CDR3 DNA sequence: TGTGCCAGCAGCCCCCAGAGGGAAGCTTTCTTT.

This rearrangement joins TRBV4-1 to TRBJ2-7, with D perhaps TRBD1 (6 bases). Germline lookup yields CDR1 MGHRA and CDR2 YSYEKL. CDR3 length: 16 residues. Between the trimmed V and J ends, which lost 1 base and 1 base, there was a span of 14 bases. DNA of the CDR3: TGCGCCAGCAGCCAAGGGGACCTAGGACAGTCCTACGAGCAGTACTTC. Translated: CASSQGDLGQSYEQYF.

The chain links TRBV13 to TRBJ1-5, with D perhaps TRBD1 (6 bases). Trimming cost V 5 bases and J 4 bases, with 15 bases left between them. CDR3 length equals 15 residues. Germline V lookup: CDR1 PRHDT, CDR2 FYEKMQ (reference sequence). The DNA for the CDR3 is TGTGCCAGCAGCCAAGGACGGCAGGGGAATCAGCCCCAGCATTTT. This codes for CASSQGRQGNQPQHF.

CDR3 sequence reads: CASSRELPSYEQYF. The CDR3, as DNA: TGTGCCAGCAGCAGGGAGCTCCCCTCCTACGAGCAGTACTTC. The genes are TRBV7-9 and TRBJ2-7, with TRBD2 as a possible D gene (5 bases). The V gene lost 5 bases and the J gene lost 0 bases, with 11 bases spanning the gap. Germline CDR1 reads SEHNR; CDR2 reads FQNEAQ (reference sequence). The CDR3 extends over 14 amino acids.

This chain links TRBV29-1 with TRBJ2-5; 7 bases are a match to TRBD2. The CDR3 covers 14 residues. After removal of 0 bases from V and 0 bases from J, the junction contained 1 base not matched to a gene. CDR1 SQVTM and CDR2 ANQGSEA come from the germline V gene. The CDR3 is CSVEDRGDQETQYF. The CDR3 bases are TGCAGCGTTGAAGATCGGGGGGACCAAGAGACCCAGTACTTC.

The V and J genes are TRBV9 and TRBJ1-1; no clear D. Trimming removed 0 bases at V and 2 bases at J, with 11 bases between. The CDR3 is 15 residues long. From germline, CDR1 is SGDLS and CDR2 YYNGEE. The CDR3 region is CASSVASTVNTEAFF. CDR3 DNA sequence: TGTGCCAGCAGCGTAGCCTCAACAGTAAACACTGAAGCTTTCTTT.

The CDR3 sequence is CASSADRGADTQYF. CDR3 in DNA: TGTGCCAGCAGTGCCGACAGGGGCGCAGATACGCAGTATTTT. The V gene is TRBV6-6, the J gene TRBJ2-3; the match to TRBD1 covers 8 bases. The CDR3 is made up of 14 amino acids. Trimming took 5 bases from V and 4 from J; bases not matched to a gene: 5. Germline CDR1 reads MNHNY; CDR2 reads SVGAGI (reference sequence).

The gene calls are TRBV9 and TRBJ1-6; 8 nucleotides agree with TRBD1. J gave up 9 bases and V 3 bases, and 8 bases lay outside the gene matches. Germline V gene lookup returns CDR1 SGDLS and CDR2 YYNGEE. The CDR3 loop spans 15 amino acids. This CDR3 reads CASSATGESSSPLHF. The CDR3 DNA reads as TGTGCCAGCAGCGCGACAGGGGAAAGCAGTTCACCCCTCCACTTT.

The gene calls are TRBV7-6 and TRBJ2-1, with 9 bases matching TRBD2. CDR1 and CDR2 from the germline V gene are SGHVS and FNYEAQ. Trimming cost V 2 bases and J 5 bases; bases outside gene matches: 10. The CDR3 covers 17 residues. CDR3 protein: CASSLRVAGAQNNEQFF. CDR3 bases: TGTGCCAGCAGCTTAAGGGTAGCGGGAGCCCAAAACAATGAGCAGTTCTTC. The entire variable domain, with the rest obtained from reference TRBV7-6 and TRBJ2-1, is as follows: GAGVSQSPRYKVTKRGQDVALRCDPISGHVSLYWYRQALGQGPEFLTYFNYEAQQDKSGLPNDRFSAERPEGSISTLTIQRTEQRDSAMYRCASSLRVAGAQNNEQFFGPGTRLTVL.

The V call is TRBV6-1, the J call TRBJ1-2; D perhaps matches TRBD1 (6 bases). V was cut by 2 bases and J by 3 bases, with 16 bases left in between. CDR1 MNHNS and CDR2 SASEGT come from the germline V gene. This CDR3 has 16 residues. The CDR3 is CASSERGTGQYYGYTF. CDR3 coding DNA: TGTGCCAGCAGTGAAAGGGGGACGGGCCAATACTATGGCTACACCTTC.

J is TRBJ2-3 and V is TRBV5-4; tentative D call: TRBD1 (6 bases). Trimming cost V 4 bases and J 6 bases, with 18 bases left between them. The germline V gene encodes CDR1 SGHNT and CDR2 YYREEE (reference sequence). The CDR3 sequence is 15 residues long. CDR3 coding DNA: TGTGCCAGCAGCGAGACAGGTCGGTCAGGTGATACGCAGTATTTT. Protein: CASSETGRSGDTQYF.

The CDR3 DNA follows: TGTGCCAGCAGCACGACAGGGGTGTCACACGAGCAGTACTTC. Residues: CASSTTGVSHEQYF. The rearrangement joins TRBV11-1 to TRBJ2-7; 8 nucleotides align to TRBD1. The V and J ends lost 5 bases and 5 bases, in that order; junction bases with no gene match: 8. This CDR3 contains 14 residues. Looked up from germline, CDR1 is SGHAT and CDR2 is FQDESV (reference sequence).

The chain's CDR3 is CASSEGDRRYEQYF. CDR3 bases: TGTGCCAGCAGTGAAGGTGACAGGCGCTACGAGCAGTACTTC. The chain recombines TRBV2 with TRBJ2-7; D might be TRBD1 (6 bases). There are 14 residues in the CDR3. Per the germline V gene, CDR1 is SNHLY and CDR2 is FYNNEI. V lost 1 base to trimming and J lost 3 bases, with 10 bases between them.

The chain employs TRBV6-5 and TRBJ1-2; D is possibly TRBD1 (5 bases). In germline, CDR1 is MNHEY, CDR2 SVGAGI. V lost 4 bases and J lost 6, with 15 bases in between. The CDR3 is 14 amino acids. The DNA of the CDR3 is TGTGCCAGCAGTTCCCCGGGGGGTAGAGATGGCTACACCTTC. Translation gives CASSSPGGRDGYTF.

This chain uses TRBV10-2 with TRBJ2-2, with a weak D call TRBD2 (6 bases). V shed 6 bases and J shed 8 bases, with 10 bases lying between them. CDR3 length: 12 residues. Looked up from germline, CDR1 is WSHSY and CDR2 is SAAADI. In nucleotides, the CDR3 is TGCGCCAGCAGACTCAGCGGGGGGGAGCTGTTTTTT. Protein: CASRLSGGELFF.